The present T cell receptor beta chain was sequenced within a study of T cell responses to AZD1222 COVID-19 vaccine. Study-wide context: Pooled in the analysis were second doses at about 4 or about 12 weeks. General observations from the study: Spike-specific TCR breadth rose after two AZD1222 doses, and depth rose as well. Among vaccine-associated CD4 TCRs, coverage spanned spike, with dominance at 160-218 and 743-854. Reportedly, close to half of spike-specific TCRs are directed against unmutated variant regions.

The repertoire was sequenced with immunoSEQ multiplex PCR; TCRdb's copy has only in-frame clones and lacks some. Of fewer than 150,000 clones in the sample, 88% are singletons; the top ten hold 4.5% to 6%. CDR3 length: 12 amino acids. Trimming pared 8 bases from V and 2 bases from J, leaving 9 bases between. CDR1 SNHLY and CDR2 FYNNEI come from the germline V gene. Concerning this clone: The antigen is undetermined.

The TCR comes from an adult in good health. The chain links TRBV2 to TRBJ1-2; maybe TRBD1 (5 bases). The specimen comprised peripheral blood, sampled on day 0 of AZD1222 vaccination. This chain's CDR3 is CASVGQNYGYTF. CDR3 DNA sequence: TGTGCCAGCGTGGGGCAAAACTATGGCTACACCTTC.